This T cell receptor beta chain stems from a study of T cells in Graves' hyperthyroidism and ophthalmopathy. Study-level findings and limits: In blood, most of the thyroid clonotypes expanded above 0.001 were also present. Ophthalmopathy, as predicted by the model, came a median roughly 6.5 months after the prediction. Through a model of 13 V-J features, ophthalmopathy was separated from stable hyperthyroidism.

This CDR3 comprises 16 residues. Germline loops: CDR1 WSHSY, CDR2 SAAADI. Those patients with uncontrolled infection, other autoimmune disease, pregnancy or lactation were excluded. As to this clonotype: What it recognizes is unknown. Given a much more abundant clone one base away, this may be a read error.

Authors of the study amplified TCR beta CDR3 regions from RNA transcripts. An initial round of RT-PCR targeting the TCR CDR3 relied on the HTBI primer set. TCRdb re-derived calls from the multiplex PCR reads in MiXCR, one entry per CDR3 protein. Here the sample spans over 650,000 distinct CDR3 sequences, roughly 46% being singletons. The clonotype originates from an adult man with Graves' disease, either hyperthyroidism or ophthalmopathy (not recorded which). The chain couples TRBV10-2 to TRBJ1-3, with 10 bases aligning to TRBD1. Sequencing used peripheral blood or thyroid tissue (not recorded which). CDR3 region: CASSEGTGASGNAIYF. In DNA, the CDR3 is TGCGCCAGCAGTGAGGGGACAGGGGCCTCTGGAAACGCCATATATTTT.